The 11 T cell receptor beta chains in this list originate from one sample, sequenced in a study of technical replicates of blood from several donors (dated by TCRdb to 2016 to 2017). Receptor amplification or capture employed the immunoSEQ multiplex PCR assay. TCRdb took over this immuneACCESS table, retaining in-frame rearrangements with V and J assigned. Such tables are incomplete; in checked studies, under half of the missing clones stem from an unresolved V gene, and the remainder is unexplained. The sample table lists about 14,000 clones, around 83% of them with a count of one. The ten largest make up around 12% of the sample. The sample was PBMCs. These TCRs come from a human donor in good health.

V is TRBV10-1 and J is TRBJ2-1; D might be TRBD2 (5 bases). CDR1 and CDR2 from the germline V gene are WNHNN and SYGVQD (reference sequence). This CDR3 spans 15 amino acids. Trimming stripped 0 bases from V and 5 bases from J, with 11 bases between. The CDR3 DNA sequence: TGCGCCAGCAGTGAGTCGAGGAGGTGGAACAATGAGCAGTTCTTC. This codes for CASSESRRWNNEQFF.

The genes are TRBV7-9 and TRBJ2-1, with 13 bases identical to TRBD2. With V trimmed by 4 bases and J by 12 bases, 6 bases remained unmatched. The CDR3 has 14 residues. Germline-derived CDR1 and CDR2 are SEHNR and FQNEAQ (reference sequence). The CDR3 protein is CASSSGLAGVWQFF. CDR3 sequence (DNA): TGTGCCAGCAGCTCCGGACTAGCGGGAGTTTGGCAGTTCTTC.

This clone was detected once. The chain is built from TRBV10-1 and TRBJ1-4, with TRBD1 matching over 10 bases. After removal of 4 bases from V and 6 bases from J, the junction contained 5 bases not matched to a gene. Germline CDR1 WNHNN, CDR2 SYGVQD (reference sequence). This CDR3 has 15 amino acids. In DNA, the CDR3 is TGCGCCAGCAGTGGACGGACAGGGGGAGATGAAAAACTGTTTTTT. Translation gives CASSGRTGGDEKLFF.

The chain is built from TRBV28 and TRBJ1-2; D is perhaps TRBD1 (6 bases). This CDR3 has 13 amino acids. Trimming cost V 6 bases and J 3 bases, with 11 bases left between them. Germline values: CDR1 MDHEN, CDR2 SYDVKM. CDR3 region: CASSPTGYYGYTF. DNA for the CDR3: TGTGCCAGCAGCCCAACAGGGTACTATGGCTACACCTTC.

The chain is built from TRBV10-3 and TRBJ2-7; TRBD2 matches at 7 bases. The CDR3 has 17 amino acids. With V trimmed by 0 bases and J by 0 bases, 8 bases remained unmatched. Germline V gives CDR1 ENHRY, CDR2 SYGVKD. Here the CDR3 DNA reads TGTGCCATCAGTGAGTCGAGGGCTAGCGGAAGCTCCTACGAGCAGTACTTC. Its protein product is CAISESRASGSSYEQYF.

The chain combines TRBV6-1 with TRBJ1-2; no firm D call. There are 16 residues in the CDR3. V shed 2 bases and J shed 0 bases, with 13 bases lying between them. Per the germline V gene, CDR1 is MNHNS and CDR2 is SASEGT. The CDR3 DNA reads TGTGCCAGCAGTGAAAGTTCCCCTTCAGCTAACTATGGCTACACCTTC. The encoded protein is CASSESSPSANYGYTF.

The chain has TRBV5-4 and TRBJ2-1; TRBD2 matches at 10 bases. Germline V gene sequence: CDR1 SGHNT, CDR2 YYREEE (reference sequence). J was trimmed by 6 bases and V by 2 bases; bases with no gene match: 5. This CDR3 region has 15 residues. Here the CDR3 reads CASSLWTSGRNEQFF. In nucleotides, the CDR3 is TGTGCCAGCAGCTTATGGACTAGCGGCCGCAATGAGCAGTTCTTC.

The genes are TRBV7-2 and TRBJ2-7; 12 bases line up with TRBD2. The V gene end was trimmed by 6 bases and the J gene end by 3 bases; junction bases not matched to a gene: 6. The CDR3 extends over 15 amino acids. The germline gives CDR1 SGHTA, CDR2 FQGNSA. DNA of the CDR3: TGTGCCAGCAGAGACGGACTAGCGGGGCACTACGAGCAGTACTTC. Its translation: CASRDGLAGHYEQYF.

This clone came up once. V and J are TRBV5-5 and TRBJ2-2; TRBD2 is a possible D gene (6 bases). CDR3 length: 15 amino acids. V was cut by 1 base and J by 3 bases, with 10 bases left in between. The germline gives CDR1 SGHKS, CDR2 YYEKEE (reference sequence). CDR3 nucleotides: TGTGCCAGCAGCTTGACTAGCTTTGACACCGGGGAGCTGTTTTTT. Translating gives CASSLTSFDTGELFF.

The chain uses TRBV6-5 and TRBJ1-5; maybe TRBD1 (5 bases). The CDR3 covers 15 residues. V lost 6 bases and J 5 bases, leaving 17 bases between the germline ends. CDR1 and CDR2 (germline): MNHEY, SVGAGI. CDR3 nucleotides: TGTGCCAGCAGCTCTGACAGCCAAAGGTATCAGCCCCAGCATTTT. The encoded protein is CASSSDSQRYQPQHF.

V and J are TRBV6-5 and TRBJ2-3; 9 positions match TRBD1. Germline CDR1 is MNHEY and CDR2 is SVGAGI. The CDR3 is 14 amino acids. V gave up 0 bases and J gave up 7 bases; unmatched junction bases: 2. The CDR3 loop is CASSYSGTGYTQYF. The CDR3 nucleotides read TGTGCCAGCAGTTACTCCGGGACAGGGTATACGCAGTATTTT.